Sequencing of this T cell receptor beta chain was carried out in a study of blood T cells in healthy people across ages. Study-level findings and limits: Naive T cell percentage by flow cytometry tracked strongly with beta diversity.

V gave up 6 bases and J gave up 8 bases, with 10 bases separating them. Germline CDR1 reads MNHNY; CDR2 reads SVGAGI (reference sequence). CDR3 length: 11 residues. To note about this clonotype: No antigen is known for it.

Together with a sample-barcoded 5' primer, a J-beta primer mix was included in a second PCR lasting roughly 6 to 12 cycles. Unique molecular identifiers of 12 random nucleotides labeled each cDNA. There were at least 2.5 million CDR3-containing paired-end reads obtained from each sample. MiXCR, applied by TCRdb to the 5' RACE reads, yields one record per CDR3 protein. This sample has approximately 600,000 distinct CDR3 sequences, with around 54% found just once. Isolated PBMCs totaled at least 7 million in each sample. The gene calls are TRBV6-6 and TRBJ1-1; D not certain. This TCR came from a man aged 55-75 years in good health. The sample taken for sequencing was blood. The CDR3 nucleotides are TGTGCCAGCAGGTATGCAGCCGAAGCTTTCTTT. Its translation: CASRYAAEAFF.